One sample yielded the 21 T cell receptor beta chains listed below, sequenced in a study of blood T cell repertoires in COVID-19. Only in-frame clones appear in the TCRdb table, and some are missing; sequencing was by immunoSEQ multiplex PCR. This sample yields 180,000 or so clones, of which roughly 84% are seen a single time; roughly 18% belongs to the top ten. Sequencing was performed on peripheral blood. The receptors stem from a person between 65 and 80 years old with COVID-19, enrolled during active disease.

The gene calls are TRBV19 and TRBJ1-4; D perhaps matches TRBD1 (5 bases). Germline CDR1 and CDR2: LNHDA and SQIVND (reference sequence). The CDR3 consists of 16 residues. Trimming removed 6 bases from V and 0 bases from J, with 14 bases in between. The CDR3 here is CASSDDSRTTNEKLFF. CDR3 coding DNA: TGTGCCAGTAGCGACGACAGCCGCACAACTAATGAAAAACTGTTTTTT.

The chain combines TRBV7-8 with TRBJ2-5; 7 positions agree with TRBD2. Looked up from germline, CDR1 is SGHVS and CDR2 is FQNEAQ. The V gene end was trimmed by 4 bases and the J gene end by 2 bases; junction bases not matched to a gene: 10. The CDR3 totals 16 residues. CDR3 nucleotides: TGTGCCAGCAGCTCCACTGCGCTGGGAGGGCAAGAGACCCAGTACTTC. Its protein is CASSSTALGGQETQYF.

This clone was seen just once. The V gene is TRBV7-2, the J gene TRBJ1-3; TRBD1 might be the D (6 bases). The CDR3 is made up of 17 amino acids. CDR1 SGHTA and CDR2 FQGNSA come from the germline V gene. V was clipped by 1 base and J by 6 bases, with 19 bases between them. DNA of the CDR3: TGTGCCAGCAGCTTAGAGGGGGGGGCCCGAGGAGAAAACACCATATATTTT. This encodes CASSLEGGARGENTIYF. The whole variable domain, remainder taken from reference TRBV7-2 and TRBJ1-3, is GAGVSQSPSNKVTEKGKDVELRCDPISGHTALYWYRQSLGQGLEFLIYFQGNSAPDKSGLPSDRFSAERTGGSVSTLTIQRTQQEDSAVYLCASSLEGGARGENTIYFGEGSWLTVV.

This chain joins TRBV28 and TRBJ2-3, with a weak D call TRBD2 (6 bases). Germline CDR1 MDHEN, CDR2 SYDVKM. The CDR3 sequence is 13 residues long. V was clipped by 10 bases and J by 4 bases, with 15 bases between them. The CDR3 sequence is CATRGRIPDTQYF. CDR3 bases: TGTGCCACACGAGGGAGGATTCCAGATACGCAGTATTTT. The full variable domain, completed using reference TRBV28 and TRBJ2-3, is DVKVTQSSRYLVKRTGEKVFLECVQDMDHENMFWYRQDPGLGLRLIYFSYDVKMKEKGDIPEGYSVSREKKERFSLILESASTNQTSMYLCATRGRIPDTQYFGPGTRLTVL.

The rearrangement uses TRBV19 and TRBJ2-2; 11 bases line up with TRBD1. CDR3 length: 16 amino acids. Germline V CDR1 and CDR2: LNHDA, SQIVND (reference sequence). J gave up 3 bases and V 3 bases, and 3 bases lay outside the gene matches. This CDR3 reads CASSIGTGGHTGELFF. The CDR3 nucleotides are TGTGCCAGTAGTATTGGGACAGGGGGTCACACCGGGGAGCTGTTTTTT.

The gene calls are TRBV7-9 and TRBJ2-5, with D uncertain. The CDR3 runs to 13 residues. CDR1 and CDR2 from the germline V gene are SEHNR and FQNEAQ (reference sequence). The V gene lost 3 bases and the J gene lost 7 bases, with 12 bases spanning the gap. Here the CDR3 reads CASSFEFAGTQYF. CDR3 DNA sequence: TGTGCCAGCAGCTTTGAATTCGCCGGGACCCAGTACTTC. Full variable domain (rest looked up from reference TRBV7-9 and TRBJ2-5): DTGVSQNPRHKITKRGQNVTFRCDPISEHNRLYWYRQTLGQGPEFLTYFQNEAQLEKSRLLSDRFSAERPKGSFSTLEIQRTEQGDSAMYLCASSFEFAGTQYFGPGTRLLVL.

The chain combines TRBV9 with TRBJ1-3; TRBD1 might be the D (5 bases). Trimming left V 2 bases short and J 0 bases short, with 6 bases between. This CDR3 contains 14 residues. Germline V gene data show CDR1 as SGDLS and CDR2 as YYNGEE. The CDR3 DNA sequence: TGTGCCAGCAGCGTGGACAACTCTGGAAACACCATATATTTT. This encodes CASSVDNSGNTIYF.

The V gene is TRBV6-5, the J gene TRBJ1-5, with D unclear. This CDR3 comprises 15 residues. The V end lost 0 bases, the J end lost 6 bases, and 12 bases lay between the germline ends. CDR1 and CDR2 (germline): MNHEY, SVGAGI. CDR3 amino acids: CASSYSGRTGQPQHF. Here the CDR3 DNA reads TGTGCCAGCAGTTACTCGGGGAGGACCGGTCAGCCCCAGCATTTT.

The rearrangement uses TRBV30 and TRBJ1-1; tentative D call: TRBD1 (5 bases). Germline-derived CDR1 and CDR2 are GTSNPN and SVGIG (reference sequence). This CDR3 contains 11 residues. The V end lost 8 bases, the J end lost 4 bases, and 11 bases lay between the germline ends. CDR3: CAQGRGTEAFF. Here the CDR3 DNA reads TGTGCCCAGGGTAGGGGCACTGAAGCTTTCTTT.

CDR3 sequence (DNA): TGTGCCACCAGCAGAGAGGGCACGATTGGAAACACCATATATTTT. Translated, it gives CATSREGTIGNTIYF. The V gene is TRBV15, the J gene TRBJ1-3; D gene unclear. CDR3 length: 15 amino acids. Germline V gives CDR1 LNHNV, CDR2 YYDKDF (reference sequence). V lost 0 bases and J 3 bases, leaving 9 bases between the germline ends.

This chain uses TRBV5-1 with TRBJ2-3; TRBD2 matches at 11 bases. Germline V gene data show CDR1 as SGHRS and CDR2 as YFSETQ. The ends lost 0 bases at V and 6 bases at J; junction bases unmatched: 9. The CDR3 covers 17 residues. The CDR3 spells CASSLAVAGGLPDTQYF. CDR3 nucleotides: TGCGCCAGCAGCTTGGCGGTAGCGGGGGGGCTCCCGGATACGCAGTATTTT.

This rearrangement joins TRBV5-5 to TRBJ1-1; 7 bases are shared with TRBD1. The CDR3 runs 12 residues. With V trimmed by 1 base and J by 11 bases, 5 bases remained unmatched. Germline CDR1 SGHKS, CDR2 YYEKEE (reference sequence). The CDR3 DNA sequence: TGTGCCAGCAGCTTGAGGGGGCACGTGGCTTTCTTT. This sequence encodes CASSLRGHVAFF.

The chain combines TRBV28 with TRBJ2-5; tentatively, D is TRBD1 (5 bases). V gave up 3 bases and J gave up 3 bases, with 14 bases separating them. The CDR3 totals 15 residues. Germline CDR1 reads MDHEN; CDR2 reads SYDVKM. DNA of the CDR3: TGTGCCAGCAGTTTCGCCAGTCGGACAAAAGAGACCCAGTACTTC. Its protein is CASSFASRTKETQYF.

This clone has a handful of counts. The V gene is TRBV18, the J gene TRBJ2-7; 10 nucleotides align to TRBD1. After removal of 2 bases from V and 6 bases from J, the junction contained 13 bases not matched to a gene. The germline gives CDR1 KGHSH, CDR2 LQKENI. The length of the CDR3 is 17 residues. The CDR3 sequence: CASSPRKGQGNTFEQYF. The CDR3 DNA reads TGTGCCAGCTCACCAAGAAAGGGACAGGGGAATACCTTCGAGCAGTACTTC.

In DNA form, the CDR3 reads TGTGCCAGCAGGCTTACAGGGGTTGGGACCGGGGAGCTGTTTTTT. It is translated as CASRLTGVGTGELFF. V gene TRBV27 combines with J gene TRBJ2-2, with 7 bases fitting TRBD1. CDR3 length: 15 amino acids. Losses at the gene ends were 6 bases for V and 5 bases for J; bases not matched to a gene: 9. CDR1 is MNHEY, CDR2 SMNVEV, per germline (reference sequence).

This clone was detected once. The V call is TRBV6-5, the J call TRBJ1-1, with TRBD1 as a possible D gene (6 bases). Germline values: CDR1 MNHEY, CDR2 SVGAGI. The CDR3 sequence is 15 residues long. Trimming took 1 base from V and 5 from J, leaving 14 bases between them. The CDR3 reads CASSYFPDSLTEAFF. CDR3 nucleotides: TGTGCCAGCAGTTACTTCCCGGACAGTTTAACTGAAGCTTTCTTT.

The chain carries TRBV5-3 and TRBJ2-1; 8 nucleotides line up with TRBD1. TRBV5-3 is recorded as an ORF, its role being uncertain. With V trimmed by 4 bases and J by 6 bases, 12 bases remained unmatched. This CDR3 has 16 amino acids. In nucleotides, the CDR3 is TGTGCCAGAAGCCCTGATGACAGGGGACTCCCCAATGAGCAGTTCTTC. This codes for CARSPDDRGLPNEQFF.

This clone has only one observation. The rearrangement joins TRBV11-2 to TRBJ2-7; D perhaps matches TRBD1 (5 bases). The CDR3 spans 13 residues. The V end was cut by 1 base, the J end by 6 bases, with 10 bases between. The germline CDR1 and CDR2 sequences are SGHAT and FQNNGV. The CDR3 spells CASSLVGQGEQYF. The DNA of the CDR3 is TGTGCCAGCAGCTTAGTAGGGCAGGGCGAGCAGTACTTC.

The chain couples TRBV7-2 to TRBJ1-2; TRBD1 aligns across 7 bases. The CDR3 length is 15 residues. The ends lost 1 base at V and 4 bases at J; junction bases unmatched: 6. Germline CDR1 reads SGHTA; CDR2 reads FQGNSA. The CDR3 nucleotides are TGTGCCAGCAGCTTAGTGAAGGGGGCTCCCTATGGCTACACCTTC. As protein: CASSLVKGAPYGYTF. Full variable domain (rest looked up from reference TRBV7-2 and TRBJ1-2): GAGVSQSPSNKVTEKGKDVELRCDPISGHTALYWYRQSLGQGLEFLIYFQGNSAPDKSGLPSDRFSAERTGGSVSTLTIQRTQQEDSAVYLCASSLVKGAPYGYTFGSGTRLTVV.

This chain uses TRBV28 with TRBJ1-2, with 7 bases matching TRBD1. V lost 3 bases to trimming and J lost 7 bases; unmatched junction nucleotides: 8. The CDR3 sequence is 14 residues long. Germline-derived CDR1 and CDR2 are MDHEN and SYDVKM. The CDR3 loop is CASSLEGAPAGYTF. The CDR3 DNA follows: TGTGCCAGCAGTTTGGAGGGGGCGCCGGCTGGCTACACCTTC.

The chain links TRBV20-1 to TRBJ1-5, with a possible D match to TRBD1 (6 bases). Germline V lookup: CDR1 DFQATT, CDR2 SNEGSKA (reference sequence). The CDR3 runs 13 residues. With 3 bases removed from V and 3 bases from J, the gap between germline ends came to 9 bases. In DNA, the CDR3 is TGCAGTGCTAGTGCAGGGGTCAATCAGCCCCAGCATTTT. As protein: CSASAGVNQPQHF.